The next 22 T cell receptor beta chains were all read from a single sample in a study of Ad26.COV2.S vaccination and SARS-CoV-2 variants. Noted treatment: 15 to 20 received Ad26.COV2.S at low or high dose, single or two shots; 5 received placebo; per-sample allocation not given. All samples were drawn on day 63, counting from the first vaccine or placebo injection. Using immunoSEQ multiplex PCR, the repertoire was profiled, and TCRdb retains in-frame clones only, with some absent. Altogether about 320,000 clones are present, around four fifths being singletons, with the ten largest covering about 2.1%. Source: peripheral blood, taken in a trial of Ad26.COV2.S vaccine versus placebo. The source of these receptors is a person aged 18-60 years who received the Ad26.COV2.S COVID-19 vaccine or a placebo.

The rearrangement joins TRBV28 to TRBJ2-7, with D uncertain. Trimming left V 6 bases short and J 1 base short, with 10 bases between. This CDR3 is built from 13 residues. Germline V gene sequence: CDR1 MDHEN, CDR2 SYDVKM. Here the CDR3 reads CASSNSDSYEQYF. The CDR3 region has the DNA TGTGCCAGCAGCAACAGTGATTCCTACGAGCAGTACTTC.

This clone was observed once. The chain is built from TRBV5-1 and TRBJ1-1; D remains unclear. The CDR3 is made up of 14 amino acids. CDR1 SGHRS and CDR2 YFSETQ come from the germline V gene. V was cut by 1 base and J by 0 bases, with 7 bases left in between. The CDR3 DNA reads TGCGCCAGCAGCTTGTCAGTTATGAACACTGAAGCTTTCTTT. Its translation is CASSLSVMNTEAFF.

The V call is TRBV11-3, the J call TRBJ2-3, with D unclear. The V and J ends lost 1 base and 0 bases respectively, with 17 bases between them. Germline lookup yields CDR1 SGHNT and CDR2 YENEEA. The CDR3 extends over 18 amino acids. The CDR3, as DNA: TGTGCCAGCAGCTTAGGTGATTGGGTAGTTACTAGCACAGATACGCAGTATTTT. This encodes CASSLGDWVVTSTDTQYF. Filled out from reference TRBV11-3 and TRBJ2-3, the complete variable domain reads EAGVVQSPRYKIIEKKQPVAFWCNPISGHNTLYWYLQNLGQGPELLIRYENEEAVDDSQLPKDRFSAERLKGVDSTLKIQPAELGDSAVYLCASSLGDWVVTSTDTQYFGPGTRLTVL.

CDR3 nucleotides: TGTGCCAGCAGCTTGTTACACCAGGGGAACTATGGCTACACCTTC. It yields the protein CASSLLHQGNYGYTF. V gene TRBV5-4 combines with J gene TRBJ1-2; D is perhaps TRBD1 (6 bases). The CDR3 is 15 amino acids. CDR1 and CDR2 from the germline V gene are SGHNT and YYREEE (reference sequence). The germline V and J ends were trimmed by 1 base and 2 bases, with 12 bases remaining between them.

The chain links TRBV5-6 to TRBJ2-2; D not resolved. The germline CDR1 and CDR2 sequences are SGHDT and YYEEEE. CDR3 length: 15 residues. V lost 2 bases and J lost 3, with 11 bases in between. The CDR3 protein is CASSFVGRDTGELFF. CDR3 nucleotide sequence: TGTGCCAGCAGCTTCGTCGGCAGAGACACCGGGGAGCTGTTTTTT. Full variable domain (rest looked up from reference TRBV5-6 and TRBJ2-2): DAGVTQSPTHLIKTRGQQVTLRCSPKSGHDTVSWYQQALGQGPQFIFQYYEEEERQRGNFPDRFSGHQFPNYSSELNVNALLLGDSALYLCASSFVGRDTGELFFGEGSRLTVL.

The chain couples TRBV19 to TRBJ1-2, with D unclear. The CDR3 length is 15 residues. Germline V gene data show CDR1 as LNHDA and CDR2 as SQIVND (reference sequence). V was cut by 8 bases and J by 3 bases, with 19 bases left in between. The CDR3 nucleotides read TGTGCCAGTCATGAACTAGGGCCGACGCACTATGGCTACACCTTC. This translates into CASHELGPTHYGYTF.

This rearrangement joins TRBV7-2 to TRBJ1-5, with 7 positions matching TRBD1. Germline V gene lookup returns CDR1 SGHTA and CDR2 FQGNSA. V lost 0 bases and J lost 2; bases outside the gene matches: 1. The CDR3 contains 15 residues. CDR3 DNA sequence: TGTGCCAGCAGCTTAGCCACAGGGGGCAATCAGCCCCAGCATTTT. It specifies CASSLATGGNQPQHF.

The rearrangement joins TRBV5-4 to TRBJ2-5; no clear D gene. Per the germline V gene, CDR1 is SGHNT and CDR2 is YYREEE (reference sequence). CDR3 size: 13 residues. Trimming cost V 1 base and J 5 bases, with 9 bases left between them. The CDR3 bases are TGTGCCAGCAGCTTGTATGCCGGGGAGACCCAGTACTTC. This codes for CASSLYAGETQYF.

This chain uses TRBV11-3 with TRBJ2-5; 9 positions match TRBD1. Germline assignment: CDR1 SGHNT and CDR2 YENEEA. The CDR3 is made up of 14 amino acids. Unmatched junction bases numbered 2, after V lost 3 bases and J lost 3 bases. CDR3 in DNA: TGTGCCAGCAGCTTGGGGACAGGGAAAGAGACCCAGTACTTC. It yields the protein CASSLGTGKETQYF.

This clone has only one observation. The chain employs TRBV7-2 and TRBJ2-7; D is possibly TRBD1 (6 bases). The CDR3 loop spans 15 amino acids. V lost 2 bases, J lost 3 bases, and 14 bases lay in between. Germline V gene data show CDR1 as SGHTA and CDR2 as FQGNSA. This chain's CDR3 is CASSLWGQGIYEQYF. The CDR3 DNA follows: TGTGCCAGCAGCTTATGGGGGCAGGGGATCTACGAGCAGTACTTC.

V and J are TRBV2 and TRBJ1-5; perhaps TRBD1 as D (5 bases). From germline, CDR1 is SNHLY and CDR2 FYNNEI. The CDR3 runs to 13 residues. V was clipped by 7 bases and J by 4 bases, with 11 bases between them. The CDR3 loop reads CASKRGPNQPQHF. The CDR3 coding sequence is TGTGCCAGCAAGAGGGGACCAAATCAGCCCCAGCATTTT. Drawing the rest from reference TRBV2 and TRBJ1-5, the complete variable domain is EPEVTQTPSHQVTQMGQEVILRCVPISNHLYFYWYRQILGQKVEFLVSFYNNEISEKSEIFDDQFSVERPDGSNFTLKIRSTKLEDSAMYFCASKRGPNQPQHFGDGTRLSIL.

V usage is TRBV28 and J usage is TRBJ1-4, with D uncertain. Germline CDR1 is MDHEN and CDR2 is SYDVKM. Trimming stripped 5 bases from V and 4 bases from J, with 8 bases between. The CDR3 is 13 amino acids. Here the CDR3 reads CASSKGFNEKLFF. CDR3 bases: TGTGCCAGCAGTAAAGGGTTTAATGAAAAACTGTTTTTT.

In this sample, this clone turned up a few times. J is TRBJ1-2 and V is TRBV6-5; D is possibly TRBD1 (5 bases). From germline, CDR1 is MNHEY and CDR2 SVGAGI. The CDR3 loop spans 11 amino acids. V was clipped by 7 bases and J by 9 bases, with 12 bases between them. The CDR3 bases are TGTGCCAGCACTTTCGAGGGGCGCTACACCTTC. As protein: CASTFEGRYTF.

The J gene is TRBJ1-3, the V gene TRBV11-2; D is possibly TRBD1 (5 bases). This CDR3 has 17 residues. Germline CDR1 reads SGHAT; CDR2 reads FQNNGV. V lost 5 bases to trimming and J lost 3 bases, with 20 bases between them. The CDR3: CASSQTPRGERGNTIYF. DNA of the CDR3: TGTGCCAGCAGCCAAACTCCCCGGGGGGAGCGTGGAAACACCATATATTTT.

The chain recombines TRBV2 with TRBJ2-7, with 9 bases matching TRBD1. V shed 7 bases, J shed 1 base, and the junction held 5 bases outside the gene matches. The CDR3 consists of 14 residues. Looked up from germline, CDR1 is SNHLY and CDR2 is FYNNEI. CDR3 coding DNA: TGTGCCAGCAAGTCGGACAGGGGTTCCTACGAGCAGTACTTC. This translates into CASKSDRGSYEQYF.

CDR3 in amino acids: CASARGSEGETQYF. In DNA form, the CDR3 reads TGTGCCAGCGCCCGGGGCTCGGAAGGAGAGACCCAGTACTTC. The V and J genes are TRBV6-5 and TRBJ2-5; TRBD1 or TRBD2 may be the D gene (5 bases each). Germline V gives CDR1 MNHEY, CDR2 SVGAGI. Trimming shortened V by 8 bases and J by 4 bases, and 17 bases separated the two germline ends. The CDR3 is made up of 14 amino acids.

With respect to this clone: Other DNA sequences of this sample code for an identical CDR3. V gene TRBV19 combines with J gene TRBJ2-3; 9 positions match TRBD2. The germline gives CDR1 LNHDA, CDR2 SQIVND (reference sequence). Trimming removed 1 base from V and 1 base from J; junction bases left unmatched: 3. The CDR3 runs to 16 residues. The CDR3 reads CASSIGAGGGTDTQYF. In DNA, the CDR3 is TGTGCCAGTAGTATAGGAGCGGGGGGCGGCACAGATACGCAGTATTTT.

The rearrangement uses TRBV5-8 and TRBJ2-5; 8 bases match TRBD2. Trimming removed 6 bases from V and 1 base from J; junction bases left unmatched: 11. The germline V gene has CDR1 SGHTS and CDR2 YDEGEE. The CDR3 has 16 amino acids. The CDR3 region is CASTEGVAGPQETQYF. The CDR3 DNA reads TGTGCCAGCACCGAGGGGGTAGCGGGGCCCCAAGAGACCCAGTACTTC.

This chain connects TRBV7-2 to TRBJ2-1; 14 nucleotides align to TRBD2. From germline, CDR1 is SGHTA and CDR2 FQGNSA. This CDR3 is 15 amino acids long. Trimming took 3 bases from V and 9 from J; bases not matched to a gene: 4. CDR3 DNA sequence: TGTGCCAGCAGCTTCCGACTAGCGGGGGGGAGTGAGCAGTTCTTC. Amino acids: CASSFRLAGGSEQFF.

The V gene is TRBV24-1, the J gene TRBJ2-7, with a possible D match to TRBD1 (6 bases). The CDR3 is made up of 13 amino acids. V was clipped by 3 bases and J by 7 bases, with 12 bases between them. CDR1 is KGHDR, CDR2 SFDVKD, per germline. CDR3 DNA: TGTGCCACCAGTGATCGACAGGCCAGTGAGCAGTACTTC. Its protein is CATSDRQASEQYF.

The chain carries TRBV6-1 and TRBJ2-6; no clear D. The V gene lost 2 bases and the J gene lost 0 bases, with 5 bases spanning the gap. This CDR3 contains 15 residues. The germline V gene encodes CDR1 MNHNS and CDR2 SASEGT. The CDR3 region has the DNA TGTGCCAGCAGTGAACCCAGCTCTGGGGCCAACGTCCTGACTTTC. Translation: CASSEPSSGANVLTF.

The rearrangement links TRBV6-2 or TRBV6-3 to TRBJ2-7; 7 positions agree with TRBD1. This CDR3 has 17 amino acids. Trimming cost V 6 bases and J 2 bases; bases outside gene matches: 16. The V gene's germline CDR1 is MNHEY and CDR2 SVGEGT. CDR3 sequence (DNA): TGTGCCAGCAGCCAGCCGACAGGGTTGGGTCCAGCCTACGAGCAGTACTTC. This sequence encodes CASSQPTGLGPAYEQYF.